Sequencing of this T cell receptor beta chain was carried out in a study of T cell repertoires in cytomegalovirus infection. Whole-study context: Public TCR beta signatures were indicative of both CMV infection and a matching HLA type. The study's findings and limits: CMV-specific TCR beta clonotypes restricted by HLA-C were the ones dominating the ex vivo response. People with CMV and the relevant HLA were identified by cumulative public TCR beta family frequency.

The CDR3 is made up of 15 amino acids. CDR1 is MRHNA, CDR2 SNTAGT, per germline. The ends lost 3 bases at V and 9 bases at J; junction bases unmatched: 8. With regard to this clonotype: What it binds is unknown.

TCRdb re-called the reads with MiXCR, one entry per CDR3 protein. This sample yields roughly 600,000 distinct CDR3 sequences, of which 20% to 25% are seen a single time; roughly 8% belongs to the top ten. This clonotype was obtained from a human donor in good health (CMV status not recorded). Some clones in this sample may be carry-over from other donors' samples. The sample comprised CD8+ T cells from PBMCs. The chain combines TRBV6-4 with TRBJ2-1; 10 bases line up with TRBD2. The CDR3 reads CASSEQAGGFFEQFF. Here the CDR3 DNA reads TGTGCCAGCAGTGAGCAAGCGGGGGGGTTTTTTGAGCAGTTCTTC.